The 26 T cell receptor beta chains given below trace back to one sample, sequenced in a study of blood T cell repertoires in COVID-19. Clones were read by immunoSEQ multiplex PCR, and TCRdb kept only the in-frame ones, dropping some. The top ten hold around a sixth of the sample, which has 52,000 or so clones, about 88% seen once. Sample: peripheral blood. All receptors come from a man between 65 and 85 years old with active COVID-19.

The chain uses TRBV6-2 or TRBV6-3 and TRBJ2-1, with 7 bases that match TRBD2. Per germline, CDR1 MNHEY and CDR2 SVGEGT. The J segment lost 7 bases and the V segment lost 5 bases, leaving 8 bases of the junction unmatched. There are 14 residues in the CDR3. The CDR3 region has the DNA TGTGCCAGCAGTGCCCTGGGCGGGAGAAATGAGCAGTTCTTC. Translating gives CASSALGGRNEQFF.

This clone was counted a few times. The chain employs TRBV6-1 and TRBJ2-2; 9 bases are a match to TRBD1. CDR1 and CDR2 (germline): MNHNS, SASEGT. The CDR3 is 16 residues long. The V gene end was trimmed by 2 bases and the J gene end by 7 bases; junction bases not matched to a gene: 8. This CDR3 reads CASSEFMTGGGGELFF. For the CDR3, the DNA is TGTGCCAGCAGTGAATTTATGACAGGGGGAGGCGGGGAGCTGTTTTTT.

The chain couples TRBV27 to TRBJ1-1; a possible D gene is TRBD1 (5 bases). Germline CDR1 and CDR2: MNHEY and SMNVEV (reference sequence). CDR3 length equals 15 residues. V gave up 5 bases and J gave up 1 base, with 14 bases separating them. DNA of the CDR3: TGTGCCAGCAGTCCCTCCCGACAGCCGAACACTGAAGCTTTCTTT. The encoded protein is CASSPSRQPNTEAFF.

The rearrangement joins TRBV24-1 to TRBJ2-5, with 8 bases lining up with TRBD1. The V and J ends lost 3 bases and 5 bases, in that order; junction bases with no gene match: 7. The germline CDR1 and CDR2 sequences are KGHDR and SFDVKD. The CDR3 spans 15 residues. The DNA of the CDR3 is TGTGCCACCAGTGATACCCGACAGGGGCAGGAGACCCAGTACTTC. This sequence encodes CATSDTRQGQETQYF.

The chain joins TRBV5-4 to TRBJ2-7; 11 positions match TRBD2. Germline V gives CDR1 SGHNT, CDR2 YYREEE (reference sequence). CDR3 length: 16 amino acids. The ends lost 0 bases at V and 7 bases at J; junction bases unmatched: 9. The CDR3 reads CASSLARSGRAQEQYF. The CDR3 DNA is TGTGCCAGCAGCTTGGCCCGTAGCGGGAGGGCGCAAGAGCAGTACTTC.

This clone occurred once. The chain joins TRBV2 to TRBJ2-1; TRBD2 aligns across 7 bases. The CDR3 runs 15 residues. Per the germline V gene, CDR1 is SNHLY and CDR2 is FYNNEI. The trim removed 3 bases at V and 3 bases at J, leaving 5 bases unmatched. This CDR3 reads CASSDLAAFYNEQFF. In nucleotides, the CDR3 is TGTGCCAGCAGTGACCTAGCGGCTTTCTACAATGAGCAGTTCTTC.

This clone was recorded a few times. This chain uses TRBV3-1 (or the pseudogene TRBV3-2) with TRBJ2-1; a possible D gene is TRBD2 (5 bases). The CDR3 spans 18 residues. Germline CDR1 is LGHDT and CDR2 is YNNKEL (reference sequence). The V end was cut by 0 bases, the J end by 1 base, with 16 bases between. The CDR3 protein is CASSQDDQGSKSYNEQFF. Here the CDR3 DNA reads TGTGCCAGCAGCCAAGATGATCAAGGGAGTAAGTCCTACAATGAGCAGTTCTTC.

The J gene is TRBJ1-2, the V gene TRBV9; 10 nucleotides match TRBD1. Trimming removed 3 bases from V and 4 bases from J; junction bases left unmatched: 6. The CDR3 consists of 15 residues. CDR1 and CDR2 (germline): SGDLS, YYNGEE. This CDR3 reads CASSARQGATYGYTF. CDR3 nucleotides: TGTGCCAGCAGCGCGAGACAGGGGGCGACCTATGGCTACACCTTC.

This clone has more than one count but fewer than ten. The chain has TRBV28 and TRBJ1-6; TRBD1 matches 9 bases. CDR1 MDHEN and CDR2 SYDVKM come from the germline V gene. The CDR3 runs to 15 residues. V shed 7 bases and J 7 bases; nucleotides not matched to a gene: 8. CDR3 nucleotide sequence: TGTGCCAGCACCGCCCACAGGGGGCAGAATTCACCCCTCCACTTT. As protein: CASTAHRGQNSPLHF.

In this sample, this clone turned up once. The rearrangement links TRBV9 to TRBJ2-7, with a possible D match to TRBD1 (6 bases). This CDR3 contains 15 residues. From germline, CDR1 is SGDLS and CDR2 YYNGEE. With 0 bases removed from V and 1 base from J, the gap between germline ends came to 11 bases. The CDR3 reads CASSVDTGISYEQYF. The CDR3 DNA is TGTGCCAGCAGCGTAGACACAGGGATTTCCTACGAGCAGTACTTC.

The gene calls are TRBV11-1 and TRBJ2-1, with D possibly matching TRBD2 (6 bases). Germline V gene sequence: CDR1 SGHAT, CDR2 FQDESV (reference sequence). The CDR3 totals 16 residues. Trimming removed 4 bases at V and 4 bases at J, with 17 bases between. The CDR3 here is CASSSAGLHIYNEQFF. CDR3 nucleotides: TGTGCCAGCAGCTCCGCGGGACTCCACATATACAATGAGCAGTTCTTC.

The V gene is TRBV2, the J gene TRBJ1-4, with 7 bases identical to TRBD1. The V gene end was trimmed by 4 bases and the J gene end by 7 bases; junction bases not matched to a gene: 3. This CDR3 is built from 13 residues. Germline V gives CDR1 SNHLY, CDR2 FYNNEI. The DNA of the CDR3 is TGTGCCAGCAGTGGACAGGGAAGTGAAAAACTGTTTTTT. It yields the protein CASSGQGSEKLFF. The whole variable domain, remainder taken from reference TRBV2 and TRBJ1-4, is EPEVTQTPSHQVTQMGQEVILRCVPISNHLYFYWYRQILGQKVEFLVSFYNNEISEKSEIFDDQFSVERPDGSNFTLKIRSTKLEDSAMYFCASSGQGSEKLFFGSGTQLSVL.

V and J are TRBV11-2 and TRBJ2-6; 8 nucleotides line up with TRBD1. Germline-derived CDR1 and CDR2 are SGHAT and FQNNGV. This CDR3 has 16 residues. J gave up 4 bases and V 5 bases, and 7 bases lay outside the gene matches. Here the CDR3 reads CASSGPGQAGANVLTF. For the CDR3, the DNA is TGTGCCAGCAGCGGGCCGGGACAGGCGGGGGCCAACGTCCTGACTTTC.

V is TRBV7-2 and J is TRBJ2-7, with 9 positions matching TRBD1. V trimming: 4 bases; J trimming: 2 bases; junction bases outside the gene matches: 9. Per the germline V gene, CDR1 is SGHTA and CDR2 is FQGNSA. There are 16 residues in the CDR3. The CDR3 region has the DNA TGTGCCAGCAGCTACCGTACCGGGACAGGGACCTACGAGCAGTACTTC. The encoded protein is CASSYRTGTGTYEQYF.

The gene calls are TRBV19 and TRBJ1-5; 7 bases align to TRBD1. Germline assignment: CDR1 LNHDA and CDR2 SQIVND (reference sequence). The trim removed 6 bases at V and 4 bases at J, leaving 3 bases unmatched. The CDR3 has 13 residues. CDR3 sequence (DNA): TGTGCCAGTAGCAGGGACAGAAATCAGCCCCAGCATTTT. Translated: CASSRDRNQPQHF.

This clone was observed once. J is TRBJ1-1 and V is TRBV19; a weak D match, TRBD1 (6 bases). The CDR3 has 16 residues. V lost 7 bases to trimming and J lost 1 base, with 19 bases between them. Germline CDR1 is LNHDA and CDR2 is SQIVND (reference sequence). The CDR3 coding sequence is TGTGCCAGTACGGTGTTTATGAGGGGGAGGAACACTGAAGCTTTCTTT. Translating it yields CASTVFMRGRNTEAFF. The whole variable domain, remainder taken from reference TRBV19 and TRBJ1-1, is DGGITQSPKYLFRKEGQNVTLSCEQNLNHDAMYWYRQDPGQGLRLIYYSQIVNDFQKGDIAEGYSVSREKKESFPLTVTSAQKNPTAFYLCASTVFMRGRNTEAFFGQGTRLTVV.

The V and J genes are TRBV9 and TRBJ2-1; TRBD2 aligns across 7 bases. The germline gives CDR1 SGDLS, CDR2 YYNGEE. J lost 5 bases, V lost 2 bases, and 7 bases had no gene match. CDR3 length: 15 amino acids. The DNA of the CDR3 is TGTGCCAGCAGCGTGGGGCTAGCGGCACACAATGAGCAGTTCTTC. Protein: CASSVGLAAHNEQFF.

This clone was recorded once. CDR3 nucleotides: TGTGCCAGCAGCCCGCTAGCGGGGGACCAAGAGACCCAGTACTTC. Amino acid sequence: CASSPLAGDQETQYF. This sequence joins TRBV7-6 and TRBJ2-5; 10 bases line up with TRBD2. CDR1 is SGHVS, CDR2 FNYEAQ, per germline. V gave up 5 bases and J gave up 0 bases; unmatched junction bases: 3. This CDR3 has 15 residues.

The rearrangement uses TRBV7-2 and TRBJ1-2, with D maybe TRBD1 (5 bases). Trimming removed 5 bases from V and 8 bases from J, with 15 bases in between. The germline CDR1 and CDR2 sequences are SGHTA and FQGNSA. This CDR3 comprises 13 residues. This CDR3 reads CASSDDRRTGYTF. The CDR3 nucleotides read TGTGCCAGCAGCGACGACAGAAGGACCGGCTACACCTTC.

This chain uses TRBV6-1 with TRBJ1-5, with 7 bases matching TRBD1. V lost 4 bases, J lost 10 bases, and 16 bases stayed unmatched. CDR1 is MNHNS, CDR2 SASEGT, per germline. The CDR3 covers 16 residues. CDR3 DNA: TGTGCCAGCAGTGCCCGGGACAGAGGAAATCAATATCCCCAGCATTTT. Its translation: CASSARDRGNQYPQHF.

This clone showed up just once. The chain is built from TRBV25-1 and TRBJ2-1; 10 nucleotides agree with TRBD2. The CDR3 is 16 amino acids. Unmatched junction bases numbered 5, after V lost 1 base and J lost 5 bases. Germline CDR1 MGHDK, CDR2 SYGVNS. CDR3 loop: CASSESSSGRHNEQFF. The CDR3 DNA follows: TGTGCCAGCAGTGAATCGTCTAGCGGGAGACACAATGAGCAGTTCTTC.

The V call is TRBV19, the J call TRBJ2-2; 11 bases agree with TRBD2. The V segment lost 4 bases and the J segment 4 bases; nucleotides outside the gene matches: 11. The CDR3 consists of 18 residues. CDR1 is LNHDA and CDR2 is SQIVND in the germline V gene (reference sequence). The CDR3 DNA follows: TGTGCCAGTAGTACCGGGACTAGCGGAGCATTTTCCACCGGGGAGCTGTTTTTT. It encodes CASSTGTSGAFSTGELFF.

CDR3 sequence reads: CASSHLLAGTYNEQFF. CDR3 in DNA: TGTGCCAGCAGCCACCTACTAGCGGGAACATACAATGAGCAGTTCTTC. V and J are TRBV3-1 (or the pseudogene TRBV3-2) and TRBJ2-1; 10 bases agree with TRBD2. CDR1 is LGHDT and CDR2 is YNNKEL in the germline V gene (reference sequence). J was trimmed by 4 bases and V by 3 bases; bases with no gene match: 6. This CDR3 region has 16 residues.

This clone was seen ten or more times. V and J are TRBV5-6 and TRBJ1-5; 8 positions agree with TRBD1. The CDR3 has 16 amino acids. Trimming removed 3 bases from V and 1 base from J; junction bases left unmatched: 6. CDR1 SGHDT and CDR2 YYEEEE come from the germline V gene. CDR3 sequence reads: CASSSGTGWSNQPQHF. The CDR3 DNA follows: TGTGCCAGCAGCTCCGGGACAGGTTGGAGCAATCAGCCCCAGCATTTT.

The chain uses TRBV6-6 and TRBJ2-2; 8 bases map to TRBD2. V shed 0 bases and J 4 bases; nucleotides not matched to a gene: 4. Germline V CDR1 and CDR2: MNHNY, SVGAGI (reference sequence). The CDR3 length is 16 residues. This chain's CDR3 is CASSYSYGRATGELFF. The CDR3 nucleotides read TGTGCCAGCAGTTACTCGTACGGGAGGGCCACCGGGGAGCTGTTTTTT.

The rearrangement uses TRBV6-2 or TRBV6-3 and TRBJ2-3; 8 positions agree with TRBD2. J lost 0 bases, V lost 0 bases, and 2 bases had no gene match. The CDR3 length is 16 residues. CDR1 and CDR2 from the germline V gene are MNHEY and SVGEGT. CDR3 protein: CASSYSIAGSTDTQYF. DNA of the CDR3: TGTGCCAGCAGTTACTCGATAGCGGGGAGCACAGATACGCAGTATTTT.